This TCR beta chain was identified in a study of T cell responses to AZD1222 COVID-19 vaccine. The table came from immunoSEQ multiplex PCR; TCRdb's copy has only in-frame clones and leaves some out. The sample includes 90,000 to 150,000 clones, approximately 86% of them seen just once. Study outcomes and limitations: Nearly half of the spike-specific TCRs reportedly recognize variant regions that carry no mutations. Donors, mostly white British, included more females; clonal diversity was possibly underestimated.

With respect to this clone: Its antigen is still unknown.

The J segment lost 3 bases and the V segment lost 5 bases, leaving 12 bases of the junction unmatched. Germline V gene data show CDR1 as SGHVS and CDR2 as FQNEAQ. This CDR3 region has 17 residues. The sequence was collected from an adult who received the AZD1222 COVID-19 vaccine. The starting material was peripheral blood, obtained 28 days after the second AZD1222 dose. The chain uses TRBV7-8 and TRBJ1-5; TRBD1 agrees at 8 bases. DNA of the CDR3: TGTGCCAGCAGCGCACGACAGGGGCCCCGCTACAATCAGCCCCAGCATTTT. Translating it yields CASSARQGPRYNQPQHF. The variable domain in full, completed from reference TRBV7-8 and TRBJ1-5, reads GAGVSQSPRYKVAKRGQDVALRCDPISGHVSLFWYQQALGQGPEFLTYFQNEAQLDKSGLPSDRFFAERPEGSVSTLKIQRTQQEDSAVYLCASSARQGPRYNQPQHFGDGTRLSIL.